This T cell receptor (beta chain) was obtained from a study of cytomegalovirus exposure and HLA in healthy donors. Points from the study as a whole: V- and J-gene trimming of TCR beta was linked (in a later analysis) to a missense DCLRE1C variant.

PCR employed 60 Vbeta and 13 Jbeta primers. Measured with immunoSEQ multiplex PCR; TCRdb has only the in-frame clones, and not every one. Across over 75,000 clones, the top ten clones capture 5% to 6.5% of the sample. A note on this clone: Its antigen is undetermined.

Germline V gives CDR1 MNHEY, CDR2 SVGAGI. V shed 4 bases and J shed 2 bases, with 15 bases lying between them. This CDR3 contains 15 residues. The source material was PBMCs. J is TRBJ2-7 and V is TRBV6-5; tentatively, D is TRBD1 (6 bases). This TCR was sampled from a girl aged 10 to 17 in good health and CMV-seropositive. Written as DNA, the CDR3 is TGTGCCAGCAGTTGGGGACAAGGGGGTGCCTACGAGCAGTACTTC. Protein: CASSWGQGGAYEQYF.